The next 29 T cell receptor beta chains were all read from a single sample in a study of T cells in pancreatic ductal adenocarcinoma. This table comes from immunoSEQ multiplex PCR, and its TCRdb copy is limited to in-frame clones, with some not included. This table has roughly 8,800 clones, 67% appearing once. Surgery without prior neoadjuvant therapy was the treatment of the selected pancreatic ductal adenocarcinoma patients. The sample consisted of pancreatic tumor tissue. These receptors were collected from a human donor with pancreatic ductal adenocarcinoma.

The CDR3 nucleotides are TGTGCCAGCAGCTTTTACGGGACACGGAGCTACGAGCAGTACTTC. Residues: CASSFYGTRSYEQYF. This rearrangement joins TRBV7-9 to TRBJ2-7; possibly TRBD1 for D (6 bases). This CDR3 contains 15 residues. Looked up from germline, CDR1 is SEHNR and CDR2 is FQNEAQ (reference sequence). The V and J ends lost 3 bases and 3 bases respectively, with 15 bases between them.

The table lists this clone with a few counts. The V gene is TRBV5-4, the J gene TRBJ2-2, with D perhaps TRBD2 (6 bases). Germline V gives CDR1 SGHNT, CDR2 YYREEE (reference sequence). This CDR3 is built from 17 residues. V was cut by 2 bases and J by 4 bases, with 18 bases left in between. CDR3: CASSLVRDGSFTGELFF. In DNA, the CDR3 is TGTGCCAGCAGCTTAGTACGGGACGGGAGTTTCACCGGGGAGCTGTTTTTT.

The chain recombines TRBV4-2 with TRBJ1-2; D gene uncertain. Trimming cost V 1 base and J 0 bases, with 9 bases left between them. The CDR3 totals 15 residues. CDR1 and CDR2 (germline): LGHNA, YNFKEQ. CDR3 residues: CASSQVRGTNYGYTF. As DNA, the CDR3 is TGTGCCAGCAGCCAAGTACGGGGAACTAACTATGGCTACACCTTC.

CDR3: CASSPITGGFNDEQFF. CDR3 DNA sequence: TGCGCCAGCAGCCCGATAACAGGGGGGTTTAACGATGAGCAGTTCTTC. The genes are TRBV5-1 and TRBJ2-1, with 8 bases that match TRBD1. V lost 4 bases to trimming and J lost 8 bases; unmatched junction nucleotides: 14. The CDR3 is 16 residues long. CDR1 SGHRS and CDR2 YFSETQ come from the germline V gene.

The gene calls are TRBV2 and TRBJ1-5; D is undetermined. This CDR3 is built from 14 residues. V lost 8 bases and J lost 1, with 12 bases in between. The V gene's germline CDR1 is SNHLY and CDR2 FYNNEI. The CDR3 DNA sequence: TGTGCCAGCGCACCACGAGAGAGCAATCAGCCCCAGCATTTT. This encodes CASAPRESNQPQHF. Full variable domain (rest looked up from reference TRBV2 and TRBJ1-5): EPEVTQTPSHQVTQMGQEVILRCVPISNHLYFYWYRQILGQKVEFLVSFYNNEISEKSEIFDDQFSVERPDGSNFTLKIRSTKLEDSAMYFCASAPRESNQPQHFGDGTRLSIL.

A few counts support this clone. The rearrangement joins TRBV9 to TRBJ2-1; tentatively, D is TRBD1 (6 bases). Germline CDR1 SGDLS, CDR2 YYNGEE. The CDR3 covers 15 residues. V lost 3 bases, J lost 3 bases, and 13 bases lay in between. The CDR3: CASSAGQQNYNEQFF. CDR3 sequence (DNA): TGTGCCAGCAGCGCCGGACAGCAAAACTACAATGAGCAGTTCTTC.

The table lists this clone with a few counts. The V and J genes are TRBV7-9 and TRBJ2-7, with a tentative D call TRBD2 (5 bases). Per the germline V gene, CDR1 is SEHNR and CDR2 is FQNEAQ (reference sequence). Trimming cost V 4 bases and J 7 bases, with 11 bases left between them. This CDR3 comprises 12 residues. The chain's CDR3 is CASSSGSGEQYF. The CDR3 DNA reads as TGTGCCAGCAGCTCTGGGTCGGGGGAGCAGTACTTC.

V and J are TRBV5-6 and TRBJ2-5; TRBD2 matches 14 bases. The CDR3 length is 17 residues. Trimming cost V 4 bases and J 2 bases; bases outside gene matches: 7. CDR1 and CDR2 from the germline V gene are SGHDT and YYEEEE. CDR3: CASSPGGLAGGQETQYF. CDR3 nucleotide sequence: TGTGCCAGCAGCCCCGGCGGACTAGCGGGGGGACAAGAGACCCAGTACTTC.

The rearrangement uses TRBV4-1 and TRBJ1-3; TRBD1 is a possible D gene (5 bases). Germline V lookup: CDR1 MGHRA, CDR2 YSYEKL. V was pared by 2 bases and J by 5 bases, with 10 bases between. This CDR3 has 14 residues. CDR3 region: CASSQQGGRNTIYF. The CDR3 DNA follows: TGCGCCAGCAGCCAACAGGGTGGGAGAAACACCATATATTTT.

Only a few counts were recorded for this clone. The genes are TRBV18 and TRBJ1-4; perhaps TRBD1 as D (5 bases). Trimming removed 3 bases from V and 1 base from J, with 27 bases in between. This CDR3 spans 21 amino acids. The germline V gene has CDR1 KGHSH and CDR2 LQKENI. The CDR3 sequence: CASSPGRRTSPAVGTNEKLFF. The CDR3 DNA reads TGTGCCAGCTCACCCGGAAGACGGACATCCCCGGCCGTGGGAACTAATGAAAAACTGTTTTTT.

The CDR3 nucleotides read TGTGCCAGCAGCCAAGGGTCCAGGGTCGGTTCGGGCTACACCTTC. It yields the protein CASSQGSRVGSGYTF. The V call is TRBV4-2, the J call TRBJ1-2, with a possible D match to TRBD1 (5 bases). With 1 base removed from V and 8 bases from J, the gap between germline ends came to 17 bases. Germline values: CDR1 LGHNA, CDR2 YNFKEQ. CDR3 length: 15 residues.

The rearrangement uses TRBV27 and TRBJ2-4; D possibly uses TRBD1 or TRBD2 (6 bases each). There are 15 residues in the CDR3. Germline CDR1 reads MNHEY; CDR2 reads SMNVEV (reference sequence). Trimming shortened V by 6 bases and J by 1 base, and 13 bases separated the two germline ends. CDR3 amino acids: CASRAYGGAKNIQYF. DNA for the CDR3: TGTGCCAGCAGGGCCTACGGGGGCGCCAAAAACATTCAGTACTTC.

The chain combines TRBV2 with TRBJ2-7; 7 bases match TRBD1. The length of the CDR3 is 14 residues. CDR1 SNHLY and CDR2 FYNNEI come from the germline V gene. The V segment lost 11 bases and the J segment 6 bases; nucleotides outside the gene matches: 16. The CDR3 sequence is CAGTDDSPTREQYF. CDR3 DNA: TGTGCCGGGACAGACGACAGTCCAACCCGCGAGCAGTACTTC. Supplemented by reference TRBV2 and TRBJ2-7, the full variable domain reads EPEVTQTPSHQVTQMGQEVILRCVPISNHLYFYWYRQILGQKVEFLVSFYNNEISEKSEIFDDQFSVERPDGSNFTLKIRSTKLEDSAMYFCAGTDDSPTREQYFGPGTRLTVT.

This chain joins TRBV10-3 and TRBJ2-3; D gene unclear. The CDR3 consists of 13 residues. Per germline, CDR1 ENHRY and CDR2 SYGVKD. Trimming took off 7 bases at V and 0 bases at J, with 8 bases between the two ends. The CDR3 DNA reads TGTGCCATCATGGGGTCGAGCACAGATACGCAGTATTTT. Translation gives CAIMGSSTDTQYF.

By its share, this clone is medium-sized. This CDR3 is CASSGQGTAGELFF. The CDR3 bases are TGCGCCAGCTCGGGACAGGGCACGGCCGGGGAGCTGTTTTTT. V usage is TRBV10-1 and J usage is TRBJ2-2, with TRBD1 matching 9 bases. The germline gives CDR1 WNHNN, CDR2 SYGVQD (reference sequence). V gave up 8 bases and J gave up 6 bases; unmatched junction bases: 7. The CDR3 is 14 amino acids.

J is TRBJ2-5 and V is TRBV29-1; perhaps TRBD2 as D (6 bases). Deletions cut 6 bases from V and 4 bases from J, with 15 bases between. CDR1 is SQVTM and CDR2 is ANQGSEA in the germline V gene. The length of the CDR3 is 13 residues. The CDR3 protein is CSVGTGRRETQYF. The CDR3 DNA sequence: TGCAGCGTGGGGACTGGCCGGCGAGAGACCCAGTACTTC.

The rearrangement joins TRBV5-1 to TRBJ2-3; TRBD2 agrees at 8 bases. Germline CDR1 is SGHRS and CDR2 is YFSETQ. Trimming took 4 bases from V and 0 from J; bases not matched to a gene: 10. There are 17 residues in the CDR3. CDR3 region: CASSRGIVAGSTDTQYF. CDR3 nucleotide sequence: TGCGCCAGCAGCCGTGGGATTGTAGCGGGAAGCACAGATACGCAGTATTTT.

The V and J genes are TRBV30 and TRBJ1-2; 11 bases fit TRBD1. The germline gives CDR1 GTSNPN, CDR2 SVGIG (reference sequence). The CDR3 covers 13 residues. V dropped 1 base and J dropped 9; count of bases not matched to a gene: 4. The CDR3 DNA reads as TGTGCCTGGAGTGGGGGACAGGGGGTCCGCTACACCTTC. As protein: CAWSGGQGVRYTF.

The chain employs TRBV7-3 and TRBJ2-1, with 9 bases fitting TRBD1. The germline CDR1 and CDR2 sequences are SGHTA and FQGTGA. CDR3 length: 16 amino acids. V trimming: 5 bases; J trimming: 5 bases; junction bases outside the gene matches: 10. The chain's CDR3 is CASSPNPGQGNNEQFF. Written as DNA, the CDR3 is TGTGCCAGCAGCCCCAATCCGGGACAGGGTAACAATGAGCAGTTCTTC.

This clone was recorded once. The chain couples TRBV29-1 to TRBJ1-2, with D hard to call. The CDR3 contains 12 residues. Germline-derived CDR1 and CDR2 are SQVTM and ANQGSEA. Trimming cost V 3 bases and J 5 bases, with 10 bases left between them. The CDR3 region has the DNA TGCAGCGTTGACACAAGAAAATATGGCTACACCTTC. This sequence encodes CSVDTRKYGYTF.

The chain's CDR3 is CASIPSVRAGNTIYF. The CDR3 bases are TGTGCCAGCATCCCCAGTGTTCGGGCTGGAAACACCATATATTTT. This chain connects TRBV6-5 to TRBJ1-3, with D hard to call. This CDR3 comprises 15 residues. Looked up from germline, CDR1 is MNHEY and CDR2 is SVGAGI. Trimming removed 7 bases from V and 2 bases from J, with 15 bases in between.

The rearrangement uses TRBV28 and TRBJ2-7, with 7 bases that match TRBD2. Per germline, CDR1 MDHEN and CDR2 SYDVKM. The V gene end was trimmed by 8 bases and the J gene end by 2 bases; junction bases not matched to a gene: 12. The CDR3 runs to 15 residues. This CDR3 is CASAGGASGTYEQYF. The CDR3 nucleotides are TGTGCCAGCGCGGGCGGGGCTAGCGGAACCTACGAGCAGTACTTC.

This clone was seen a single time. J is TRBJ1-4 and V is TRBV5-1, with D perhaps matching TRBD1 (5 bases). CDR1 is SGHRS and CDR2 is YFSETQ in the germline V gene. The CDR3 covers 16 residues. The V and J ends lost 1 base and 2 bases respectively, with 12 bases between them. CDR3 loop: CASSLSPQGTNEKLFF. CDR3 bases: TGCGCCAGCAGCTTGTCCCCCCAGGGTACTAATGAAAAACTGTTTTTT.

This chain connects TRBV5-1 to TRBJ2-3, with 13 bases that match TRBD2. Germline loops: CDR1 SGHRS, CDR2 YFSETQ. This CDR3 has 17 amino acids. V shed 4 bases, J shed 2 bases, and the junction held 7 bases outside the gene matches. In nucleotides, the CDR3 is TGCGCCAGCAGCCCAGGACTAGCGGGAGAACACACAGATACGCAGTATTTT. Protein: CASSPGLAGEHTDTQYF.

This chain joins TRBV19 and TRBJ2-7; D remains unclear. V gave up 5 bases and J gave up 7 bases, with 12 bases separating them. The germline CDR1 and CDR2 sequences are LNHDA and SQIVND (reference sequence). The CDR3 contains 12 residues. The CDR3 here is CASSPLPGEQYF. The CDR3 DNA sequence: TGTGCCAGTAGTCCTCTACCTGGGGAGCAGTACTTC.

A word on this clone: Germline and junction disagree at one end, which may indicate a read error. The CDR3 region has the DNA TGTGCCAGCAGTCCCAGGGAATACGGGAGACTCTTT. Its protein is CASSPREYGRLF. This chain connects TRBV6-6 to TRBJ1-1; D might be TRBD1 (5 bases). CDR3 size: 12 residues. Germline CDR1 MNHNY, CDR2 SVGAGI (reference sequence).

The chain links TRBV19 to TRBJ1-2; 8 bases line up with TRBD1. This CDR3 contains 17 residues. With 3 bases clipped from V and 6 bases from J, the junction kept 15 bases outside the gene matches. Germline lookup yields CDR1 LNHDA and CDR2 SQIVND (reference sequence). The CDR3 spells CASSIPAFSQGVDGYTF. CDR3 DNA sequence: TGTGCCAGTAGTATCCCGGCATTCTCACAGGGGGTAGATGGCTACACCTTC.

V is TRBV6-5 and J is TRBJ1-2; 8 bases fit TRBD1. The CDR3 runs 15 residues. J was trimmed by 7 bases and V by 4 bases; bases with no gene match: 11. The germline gives CDR1 MNHEY, CDR2 SVGAGI. The CDR3 DNA sequence: TGTGCCAGCAGTTCTCAGGGGGCGGAAGTAACTGGCTACACCTTC. This codes for CASSSQGAEVTGYTF.

V gene TRBV29-1 combines with J gene TRBJ1-1; D is perhaps TRBD1 (6 bases). Between the trimmed V and J ends, which lost 6 bases and 3 bases, there was a span of 11 bases. Germline-derived CDR1 and CDR2 are SQVTM and ANQGSEA. This CDR3 region has 12 residues. CDR3 loop: CSVGGLDTEAFF. The CDR3 coding sequence is TGCAGCGTAGGGGGGCTCGACACTGAAGCTTTCTTT.